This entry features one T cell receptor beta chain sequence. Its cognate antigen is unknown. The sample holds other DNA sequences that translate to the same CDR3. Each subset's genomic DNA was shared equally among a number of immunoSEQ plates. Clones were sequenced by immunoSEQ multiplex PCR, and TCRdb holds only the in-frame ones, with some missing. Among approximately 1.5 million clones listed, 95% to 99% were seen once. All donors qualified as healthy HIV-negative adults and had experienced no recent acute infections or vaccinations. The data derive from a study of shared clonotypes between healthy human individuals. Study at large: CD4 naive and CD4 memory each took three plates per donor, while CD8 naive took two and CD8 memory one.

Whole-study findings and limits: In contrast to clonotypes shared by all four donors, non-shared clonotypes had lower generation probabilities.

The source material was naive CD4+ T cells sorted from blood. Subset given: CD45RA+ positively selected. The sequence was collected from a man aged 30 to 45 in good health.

In DNA, the CDR3 is TGTGCCAGCAGCGTAGAACAGGGGGCTTACGAGCAGTACTTC. Protein product: CASSVEQGAYEQYF. J is TRBJ2-7 and V is TRBV9; 9 bases align to TRBD1. CDR1 is SGDLS and CDR2 is YYNGEE in the germline V gene. The CDR3 length is 14 residues. Trimming took 0 bases from V and 4 from J; bases not matched to a gene: 2.